This T cell receptor beta chain emerged from a study of T-cell memory formation after mild COVID-19. The study's findings and limits: Memory sampled before infection contained some responding clones, suggesting cross-reactive memory joined.

This clonotype was recorded a few times. Its antigen is still unknown. CDR3 length: 15 amino acids. In germline, CDR1 is SGHRS, CDR2 YFSETQ. Losses at the gene ends were 1 base for V and 1 base for J; bases not matched to a gene: 3. After 5'RACE with constant-segment primers, TCR alpha and TCR beta cDNA libraries carrying sample barcodes and UMIs were obtained. TCRdb analysed the 5' RACE reads with MiXCR anew, one entry per CDR3 protein. The sample lists approximately 240,000 distinct CDR3 sequences, 15% to 20% seen once, with approximately 3.4% in the top ten. The rearrangement links TRBV5-1 to TRBJ1-1, with 8 nucleotides matching TRBD1. This TCR derives from a man younger than 35 who had mild COVID-19 (a few samples of this study predate the infection). Cell type and time point are not known. The specimen sequenced was PBMCs or a T cell subset sorted from them (not recorded which). CDR3 in amino acids: CASSLRGTGNTEAFF. CDR3 nucleotides: TGCGCCAGCAGCTTGCGGGGGACAGGGAACACTGAAGCTTTCTTT.